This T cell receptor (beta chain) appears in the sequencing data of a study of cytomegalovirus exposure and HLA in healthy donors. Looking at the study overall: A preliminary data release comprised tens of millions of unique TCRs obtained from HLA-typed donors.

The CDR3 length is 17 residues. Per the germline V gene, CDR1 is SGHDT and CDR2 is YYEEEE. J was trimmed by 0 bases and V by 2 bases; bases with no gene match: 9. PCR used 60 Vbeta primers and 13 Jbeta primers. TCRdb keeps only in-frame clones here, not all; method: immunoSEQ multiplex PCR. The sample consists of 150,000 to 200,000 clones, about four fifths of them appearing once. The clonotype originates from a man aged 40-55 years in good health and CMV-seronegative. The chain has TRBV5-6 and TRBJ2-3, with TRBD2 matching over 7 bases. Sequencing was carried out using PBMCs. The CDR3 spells CASSFLSVGGSTDTQYF. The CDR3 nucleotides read TGTGCCAGCAGCTTCCTCTCTGTGGGGGGGAGCACAGATACGCAGTATTTT.